Each of the 10 T cell receptor beta chains below was sequenced from the same sample in a study of siplizumab effects on memory and regulatory T cells. The assay was immunoSEQ multiplex PCR, and TCRdb's table has in-frame clones only and misses some. The table lists over 70,000 clones, 95% of them singletons, with about a fifth in the top ten. The sequencing input was CD8+ T cells sorted from blood. Every receptor here comes from a human donor in good health.

The V and J genes are TRBV27 and TRBJ1-1; 9 bases fit TRBD1. CDR3 length: 14 residues. Germline V CDR1 and CDR2: MNHEY, SMNVEV (reference sequence). The trim removed 8 bases at V and 5 bases at J, leaving 9 bases unmatched. The DNA for the CDR3 is TGTGCCAGCGGATCACAGGGGGCAGGAACTGAAGCTTTCTTT. Amino acid sequence: CASGSQGAGTEAFF.

V usage is TRBV27 and J usage is TRBJ1-5, with unresolved D. The V and J ends lost 5 bases and 0 bases respectively, with 8 bases between them. CDR3 length: 14 amino acids. Looked up from germline, CDR1 is MNHEY and CDR2 is SMNVEV (reference sequence). In DNA, the CDR3 is TGTGCCAGCAGTCCAATTTATAGCAATCAGCCCCAGCATTTT. Protein product: CASSPIYSNQPQHF.

The chain carries TRBV5-4 and TRBJ1-5; D is possibly TRBD1 (6 bases). The length of the CDR3 is 19 residues. Trimming took 0 bases from V and 2 from J, leaving 21 bases between them. Germline CDR1 SGHNT, CDR2 YYREEE (reference sequence). For the CDR3, the DNA is TGTGCCAGCAGCTTGGCCGTTCCCCAGCAGACAGGCTGCAATCAGCCCCAGCATTTT. This encodes CASSLAVPQQTGCNQPQHF.

The chain has TRBV19 and TRBJ2-1; weak D call: TRBD1 (6 bases). This CDR3 comprises 15 residues. The germline CDR1 and CDR2 sequences are LNHDA and SQIVND (reference sequence). Trimming took off 2 bases at V and 1 base at J, with 9 bases between the two ends. The CDR3 DNA is TGTGCCAGTAGTATAATCAGGGGTTCCTACAATGAGCAGTTCTTC. Protein sequence: CASSIIRGSYNEQFF.

The rearrangement joins TRBV6-1 to TRBJ1-1; D is undetermined. The CDR3 sequence is 15 residues long. Trimming shortened V by 8 bases and J by 0 bases, and 16 bases separated the two germline ends. Germline CDR1 MNHNS, CDR2 SASEGT. CDR3 residues: CASYNLPGLNTEAFF. CDR3 coding DNA: TGTGCCAGCTATAACCTCCCGGGGTTGAACACTGAAGCTTTCTTT.

This rearrangement joins TRBV29-1 to TRBJ2-7, with TRBD2 matching over 7 bases. Per the germline V gene, CDR1 is SQVTM and CDR2 is ANQGSEA. V trimming: 7 bases; J trimming: 5 bases; junction bases outside the gene matches: 11. This CDR3 is 13 amino acids long. For the CDR3, the DNA is TGCAGCGCCCGGGGAGGGGAGTTCGACGAGCAGTACTTC. Translation gives CSARGGEFDEQYF.

This chain joins TRBV7-2 and TRBJ2-3; 8 bases match TRBD2. Trimming took 3 bases from V and 5 from J; bases not matched to a gene: 7. This CDR3 spans 15 amino acids. Germline V CDR1 and CDR2: SGHTA, FQGNSA. This chain's CDR3 is CASSLSGRGVDTQYF. CDR3 in DNA: TGTGCCAGCAGCTTGAGCGGGAGAGGGGTAGATACGCAGTATTTT.

The chain uses TRBV11-2 and TRBJ2-7; 7 bases line up with TRBD1. V dropped 1 base and J dropped 1; count of bases not matched to a gene: 7. This CDR3 has 16 residues. CDR1 SGHAT and CDR2 FQNNGV come from the germline V gene. Here the CDR3 DNA reads TGTGCCAGCAGCTTAGCCCGGGACAGCTTATCCTACGAGCAGTACTTC. Translated, it gives CASSLARDSLSYEQYF.

This rearrangement joins TRBV7-6 to TRBJ2-1; a possible D gene is TRBD2 (6 bases). This CDR3 is 15 amino acids long. Germline assignment: CDR1 SGHVS and CDR2 FNYEAQ. Trimming cost V 1 base and J 5 bases, with 12 bases left between them. The CDR3 DNA is TGTGCCAGCAGCTTAGTGGGGAGGCCTAACAATGAGCAGTTCTTC. This codes for CASSLVGRPNNEQFF.

The chain couples TRBV10-3 to TRBJ2-7, with TRBD2 matching over 7 bases. The CDR3 is made up of 13 amino acids. Germline V gene sequence: CDR1 ENHRY, CDR2 SYGVKD. The CDR3 loop reads CAYSSGTLYEQYF. The CDR3 DNA follows: TGTGCGTATTCTAGCGGAACTCTCTACGAGCAGTACTTC.